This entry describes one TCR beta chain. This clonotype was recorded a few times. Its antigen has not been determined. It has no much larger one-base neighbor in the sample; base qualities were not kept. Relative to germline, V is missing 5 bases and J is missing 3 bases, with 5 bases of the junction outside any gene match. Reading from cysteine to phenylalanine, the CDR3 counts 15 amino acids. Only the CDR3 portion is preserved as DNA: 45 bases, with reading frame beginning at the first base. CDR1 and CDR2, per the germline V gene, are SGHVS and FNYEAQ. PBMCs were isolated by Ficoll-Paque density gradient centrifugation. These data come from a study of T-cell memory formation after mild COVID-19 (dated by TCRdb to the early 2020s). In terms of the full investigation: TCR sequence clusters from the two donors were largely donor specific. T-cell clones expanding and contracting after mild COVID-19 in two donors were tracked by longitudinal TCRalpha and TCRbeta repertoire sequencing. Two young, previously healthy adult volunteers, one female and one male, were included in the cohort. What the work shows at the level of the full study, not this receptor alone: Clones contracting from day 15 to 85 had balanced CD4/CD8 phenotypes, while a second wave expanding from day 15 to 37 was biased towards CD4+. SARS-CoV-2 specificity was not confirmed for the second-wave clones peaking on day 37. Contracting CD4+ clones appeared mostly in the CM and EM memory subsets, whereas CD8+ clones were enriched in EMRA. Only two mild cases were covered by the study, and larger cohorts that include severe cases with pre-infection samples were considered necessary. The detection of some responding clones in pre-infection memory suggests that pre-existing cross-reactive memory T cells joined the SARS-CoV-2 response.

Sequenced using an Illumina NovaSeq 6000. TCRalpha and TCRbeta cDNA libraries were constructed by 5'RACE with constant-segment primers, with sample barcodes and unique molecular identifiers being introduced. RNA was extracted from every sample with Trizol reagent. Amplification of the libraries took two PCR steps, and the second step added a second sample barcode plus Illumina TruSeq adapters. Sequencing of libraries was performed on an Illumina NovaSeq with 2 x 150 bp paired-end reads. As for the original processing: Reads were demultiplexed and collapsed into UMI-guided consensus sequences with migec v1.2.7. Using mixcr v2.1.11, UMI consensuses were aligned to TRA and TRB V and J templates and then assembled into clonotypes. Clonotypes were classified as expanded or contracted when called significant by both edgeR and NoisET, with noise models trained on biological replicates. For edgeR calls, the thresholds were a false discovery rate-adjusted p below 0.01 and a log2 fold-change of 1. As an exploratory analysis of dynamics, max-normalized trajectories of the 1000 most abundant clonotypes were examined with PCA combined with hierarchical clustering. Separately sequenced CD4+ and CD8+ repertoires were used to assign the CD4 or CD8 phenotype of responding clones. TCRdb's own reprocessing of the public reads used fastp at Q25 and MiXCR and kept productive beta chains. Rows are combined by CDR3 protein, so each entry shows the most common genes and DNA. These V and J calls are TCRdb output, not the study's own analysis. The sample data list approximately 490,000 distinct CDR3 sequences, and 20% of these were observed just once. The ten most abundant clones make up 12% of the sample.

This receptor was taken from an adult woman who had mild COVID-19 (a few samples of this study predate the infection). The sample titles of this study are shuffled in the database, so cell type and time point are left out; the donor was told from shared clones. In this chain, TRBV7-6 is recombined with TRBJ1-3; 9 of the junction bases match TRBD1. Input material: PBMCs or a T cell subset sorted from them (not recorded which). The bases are TGTGCCAGCAGCCCCCGGACAGGGGATGGAAACACCATATATTTT. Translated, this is CASSPRTGDGNTIYF.